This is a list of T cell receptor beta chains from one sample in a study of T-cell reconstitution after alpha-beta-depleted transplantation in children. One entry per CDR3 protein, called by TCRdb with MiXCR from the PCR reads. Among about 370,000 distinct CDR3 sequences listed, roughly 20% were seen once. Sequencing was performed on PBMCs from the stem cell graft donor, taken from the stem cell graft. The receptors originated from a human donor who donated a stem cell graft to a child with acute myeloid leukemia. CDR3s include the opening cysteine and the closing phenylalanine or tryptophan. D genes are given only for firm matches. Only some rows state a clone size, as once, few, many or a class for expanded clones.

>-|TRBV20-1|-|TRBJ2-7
CSASLGQLSYEQYF
TGCAGTGCTAGCTTGGGGCAGCTGTCCTACGAGCAGTACTTC
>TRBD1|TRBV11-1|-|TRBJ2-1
CASSSGTGRQKAYNEQFF
TGTGCCAGCAGCTCCGGGACAGGGCGTCAAAAGGCCTACAATGAGCAGTTCTTC
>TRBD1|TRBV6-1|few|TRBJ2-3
CASSATGVKDTQYF
TGTGCCAGCAGTGCCACAGGGGTGAAAGATACGCAGTATTTT
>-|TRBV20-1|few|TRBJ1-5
CSASGGGSFQPQHF
TGCAGTGCGTCCGGCGGGGGGTCATTTCAGCCCCAGCATTTT
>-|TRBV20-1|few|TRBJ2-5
CSARGVTKEGETQYF
TGCAGTGCTAGAGGGGTTACCAAGGAAGGAGAGACCCAGTACTTC
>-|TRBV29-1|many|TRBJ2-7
CSAQGGGTYEQYF
TGCAGCGCCCAAGGCGGAGGCACCTACGAGCAGTACTTC
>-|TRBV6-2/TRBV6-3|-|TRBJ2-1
CASSSPTGSSYNEQFF
TGTGCCAGCAGTTCACCAACAGGGAGCTCCTACAATGAGCAGTTCTTC
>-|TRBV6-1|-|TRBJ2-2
CASTGLFSTGELFF
TGTGCCAGCACCGGCCTTTTTAGCACCGGGGAGCTGTTTTTT
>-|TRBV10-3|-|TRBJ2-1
CAISEPARTIRQFF
TGTGCCATCAGTGAGCCCGCTCGGACTATCAGGCAGTTCTTC
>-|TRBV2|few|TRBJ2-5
CASSEVRGSGVTQYF
TGTGCCAGCAGTGAAGTAAGGGGTAGTGGAGTGACCCAGTACTTC
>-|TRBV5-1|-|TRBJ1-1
CASSLQFNTEAFF
TGCGCCAGCAGCTTACAGTTCAACACTGAAGCTTTCTTT
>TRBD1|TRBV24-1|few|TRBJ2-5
CATSESGTAGQETQYF
TGTGCCACCAGCGAATCAGGGACAGCCGGGCAAGAGACCCAGTACTTC
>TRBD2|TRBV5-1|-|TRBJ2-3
CASSLELAVGTDTQYF
TGCGCCAGCAGCTTGGAGCTAGCGGTTGGCACAGATACGCAGTATTTT
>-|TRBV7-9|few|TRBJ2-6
CASSLAQGTGANVLTF
TGTGCCAGCAGCTTAGCGCAGGGTACTGGGGCCAACGTCCTGACTTTC
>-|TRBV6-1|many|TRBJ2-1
CASTPGAANNEQFF
TGTGCCAGCACCCCGGGGGCAGCAAACAATGAGCAGTTCTTC
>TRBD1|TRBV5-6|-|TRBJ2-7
CASSLAFLGQGTVEQYF
TGTGCCAGCAGCTTGGCCTTTTTGGGACAGGGTACTGTCGAGCAGTACTTC
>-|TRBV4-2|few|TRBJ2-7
CASSKKSQGTSYEQYF
TGTGCCAGCAGCAAAAAGTCCCAGGGAACCTCCTACGAGCAGTACTTC
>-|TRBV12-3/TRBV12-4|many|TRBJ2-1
CASSFRNYNEQFF
TGTGCCAGCAGTTTTAGGAACTACAATGAGCAGTTCTTC
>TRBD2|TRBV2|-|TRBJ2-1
CASTKERGAYNEQFF
TGTGCCAGCACCAAGGAGCGGGGCGCCTACAATGAGCAGTTCTTC
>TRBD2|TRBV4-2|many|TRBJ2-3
CASSSNGLAGSTDTQYF
TGTGCCAGCAGCTCTAATGGACTAGCGGGGAGTACAGATACGCAGTATTTT
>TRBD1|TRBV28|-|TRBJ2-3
CASSLTGTTDTQYF
TGTGCCAGCAGTTTGACAGGGACCACAGATACGCAGTATTTT
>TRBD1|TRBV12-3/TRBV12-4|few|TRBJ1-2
CASSFQGQGFGYTF
TGTGCCAGCAGTTTCCAGGGACAGGGCTTTGGCTACACCTTC
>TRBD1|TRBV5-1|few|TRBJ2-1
CASSPGTGEEQFF
TGCGCCAGCAGCCCCGGGACAGGGGAAGAACAGTTCTTC
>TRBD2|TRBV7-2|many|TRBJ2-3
CASSSLRGGTDTQYF
TGTGCCAGCAGCTCACTGCGGGGGGGCACAGATACGCAGTATTTT
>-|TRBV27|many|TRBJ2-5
CASSSIFQETQYF
TGTGCCAGCAGTTCCATTTTCCAAGAGACCCAGTACTTC
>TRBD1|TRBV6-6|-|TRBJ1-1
CASSPRDSEAFF
TGTGCCAGCAGTCCCCGGGACAGCGAAGCTTTCTTT
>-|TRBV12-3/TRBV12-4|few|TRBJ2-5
CASTSGLETQYF
TGTGCCAGCACCTCCGGGTTGGAGACCCAGTACTTC
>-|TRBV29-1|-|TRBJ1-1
CSVGLQESWMNTEAFF
TGCAGCGTTGGCTTACAGGAATCTTGGATGAACACTGAAGCTTTCTTT
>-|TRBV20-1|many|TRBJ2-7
CSARGLWRAYEQYF
TGCAGTGCTAGAGGGCTTTGGCGGGCCTACGAGCAGTACTTC
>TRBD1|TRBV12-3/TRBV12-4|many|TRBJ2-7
CASSRIGQDSYEQYF
TGTGCCAGCAGCCGAATCGGACAGGATTCTTACGAGCAGTACTTC
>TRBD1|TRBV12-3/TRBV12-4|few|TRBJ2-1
CASSFPPGQRDNEQFF
TGTGCCAGCAGTTTCCCTCCGGGACAGAGGGATAATGAGCAGTTCTTC
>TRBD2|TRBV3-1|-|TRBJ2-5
CASSHFRTSGSLHF
TGTGCCAGCAGCCATTTTCGCACTAGCGGGTCCCTCCACTTC
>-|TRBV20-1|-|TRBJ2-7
CSARTINSYEQYF
TGCAGTGCTAGAACGATAAACTCCTACGAGCAGTACTTC
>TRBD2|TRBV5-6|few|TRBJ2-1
CASSRRTSGSVF
TGTGCCAGCAGCCGACGGACTAGCGGTTCGGTCTTC
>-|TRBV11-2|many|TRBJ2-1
CASSYGTPYNEQFF
TGTGCCAGCAGCTACGGGACACCCTACAATGAGCAGTTCTTC
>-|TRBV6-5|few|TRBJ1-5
CASSYSKQTSAQHF
TGTGCCAGCAGTTACTCGAAGCAGACCTCAGCCCAGCATTTT
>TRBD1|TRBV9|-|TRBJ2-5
CASSEGQGRGETQYF
TGTGCCAGCAGCGAGGGACAGGGACGCGGAGAGACCCAGTACTTC
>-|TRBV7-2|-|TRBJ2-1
CASSLGALNEQFF
TGTGCCAGCAGCTTAGGGGCTTTGAATGAGCAGTTCTTC
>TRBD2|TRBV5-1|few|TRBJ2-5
CASSLYAGEETQYF
TGCGCCAGCAGCTTGTACGCGGGAGAAGAGACCCAGTACTTC
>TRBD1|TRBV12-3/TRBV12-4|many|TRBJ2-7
CASSLDRGPNYEQYF
TGTGCCAGCAGTCTAGACAGGGGGCCTAACTACGAGCAGTACTTC
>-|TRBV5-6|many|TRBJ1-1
CASSLVRTNTEAFF
TGTGCCAGCAGCTTGGTACGGACGAACACTGAAGCTTTCTTT
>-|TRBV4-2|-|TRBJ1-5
CASSQEISTVNQPQHF
TGTGCCAGCAGCCAAGAAATTTCGACAGTGAATCAGCCCCAGCATTTT
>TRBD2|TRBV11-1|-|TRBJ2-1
CASSTQTSGRAKVWREQFF
TGTGCCAGCAGCACGCAGACTAGCGGGAGGGCAAAGGTGTGGCGTGAGCAGTTCTTC
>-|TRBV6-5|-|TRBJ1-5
CASSYSGSGQPQHF
TGTGCCAGCAGTTACTCAGGGTCCGGTCAGCCCCAGCATTTT
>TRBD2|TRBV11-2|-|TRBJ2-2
CASSLERLAGLTGELFF
TGTGCCAGCAGCTTAGAACGGCTAGCGGGCCTCACCGGGGAGCTGTTTTTT
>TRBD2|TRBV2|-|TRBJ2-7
CASYGGAEQYF
TGTGCCAGCTACGGGGGGGCCGAGCAGTACTTC
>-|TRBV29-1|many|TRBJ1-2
CSVALANYGYTF
TGCAGCGTTGCACTAGCTAACTATGGCTACACCTTC
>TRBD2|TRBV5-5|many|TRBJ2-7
CASSKQAGETYEQYF
TGTGCCAGCAGCAAACAAGCGGGAGAAACCTACGAGCAGTACTTC
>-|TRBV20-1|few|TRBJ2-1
CSARGTAWYNEQFF
TGCAGTGCTAGAGGGACTGCCTGGTACAATGAGCAGTTCTTC
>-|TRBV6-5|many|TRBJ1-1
CASTPIGGGRGAFF
TGTGCCAGCACTCCGATCGGCGGGGGGCGAGGGGCTTTCTTT
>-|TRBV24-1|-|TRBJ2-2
CATRNREEESGELFF
TGTGCCACCAGGAACAGGGAAGAGGAGTCCGGGGAGCTGTTTTTT
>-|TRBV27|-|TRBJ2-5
CASSLLYHEETQYF
TGTGCCAGCAGCCTCTTATACCACGAAGAGACCCAGTACTTC
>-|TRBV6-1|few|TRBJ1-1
CASIGVPGVDTEAFF
TGTGCCAGCATAGGTGTGCCGGGGGTCGACACTGAAGCTTTCTTT
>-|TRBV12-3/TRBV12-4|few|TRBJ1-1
CASTGGVARAFF
TGTGCCAGCACTGGTGGGGTAGCCCGAGCTTTCTTT
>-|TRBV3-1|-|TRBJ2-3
CASSGSSSTDTQYF
TGTGCCAGCAGCGGATCCTCTAGCACAGATACGCAGTATTTT